This note documents a single TCR beta chain sequence. Per the authors' pipeline: Amplifying reference gene primers gave estimates of nucleated cell counts. The data were produced by immunoSEQ multiplex PCR, yet TCRdb's version contains in-frame clones alone and is incomplete. V, J and clone size derive from that table, while D and trimming were established from the DNA sequence. The sample gives 200,000 to 250,000 clones, approximately 80% of which show up once; about 8.3% is in the top ten. The sample comes from a study of blood T cell repertoires in COVID-19. Background on the study: Sites in the United States, Italy and Spain provided acute and convalescent COVID-19 samples. Sample material is recorded as cDNA or gDNA derived from T cells, B-cell-depleted T cells, or PBMCs.

It was during active infection that Seattle patients were enrolled and then longitudinally followed. Per the germline V gene, CDR1 is SGHTA and CDR2 is FQGNSA. The CDR3 is made up of 14 amino acids. V was trimmed by 5 bases and J by 3 bases, leaving 13 bases between them. The chain recombines TRBV7-2 with TRBJ1-1; a weak D match, TRBD1 (6 bases). This TCR came from a woman of 80 years or more with COVID-19, enrolled during active disease. The sequenced sample was peripheral blood. CDR3: CASSESGGYTEAFF. CDR3 nucleotides: TGTGCCAGCAGCGAGAGCGGGGGCTACACTGAAGCTTTCTTT.